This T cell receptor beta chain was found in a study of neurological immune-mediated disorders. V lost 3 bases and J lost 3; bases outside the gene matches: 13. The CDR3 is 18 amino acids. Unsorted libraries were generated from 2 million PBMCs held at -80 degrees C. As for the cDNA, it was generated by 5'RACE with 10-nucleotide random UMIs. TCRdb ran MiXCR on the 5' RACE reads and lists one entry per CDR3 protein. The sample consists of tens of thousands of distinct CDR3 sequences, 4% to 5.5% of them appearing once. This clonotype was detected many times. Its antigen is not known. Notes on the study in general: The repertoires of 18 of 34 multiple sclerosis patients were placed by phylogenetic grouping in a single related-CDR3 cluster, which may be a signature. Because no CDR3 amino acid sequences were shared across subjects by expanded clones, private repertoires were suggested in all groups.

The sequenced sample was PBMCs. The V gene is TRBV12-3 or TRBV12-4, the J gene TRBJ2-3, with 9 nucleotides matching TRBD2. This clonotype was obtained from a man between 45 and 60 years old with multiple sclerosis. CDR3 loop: CASSFGLAMYSSTDTQYF. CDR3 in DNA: TGTGCCAGCAGTTTTGGACTAGCGATGTATAGCAGTACAGATACGCAGTATTTT.